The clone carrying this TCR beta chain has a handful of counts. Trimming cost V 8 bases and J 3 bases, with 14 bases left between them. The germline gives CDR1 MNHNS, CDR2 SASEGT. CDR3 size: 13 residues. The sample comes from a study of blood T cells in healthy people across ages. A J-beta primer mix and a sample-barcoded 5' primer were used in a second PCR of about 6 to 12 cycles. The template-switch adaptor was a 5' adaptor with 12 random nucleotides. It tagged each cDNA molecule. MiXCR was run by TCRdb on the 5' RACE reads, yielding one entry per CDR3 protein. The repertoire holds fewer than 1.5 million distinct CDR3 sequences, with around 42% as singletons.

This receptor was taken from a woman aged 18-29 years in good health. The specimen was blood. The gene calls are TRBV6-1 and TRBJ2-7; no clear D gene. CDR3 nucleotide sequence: TGTGCCAGCCGTCTCCTCCTCGGCTACGAGCAGTACTTC. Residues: CASRLLLGYEQYF.